The 12 T cell receptor beta chains reported below all come from one sample, sequenced in a study of T-cell memory formation after mild COVID-19. One entry per CDR3 protein, called by TCRdb with MiXCR from the 5' RACE reads. The sample carries approximately 340,000 distinct CDR3 sequences, 13% recorded once. The specimen sequenced was PBMCs or a T cell subset sorted from them (not recorded which). These receptors all stem from a young man who had mild COVID-19 (a few samples of this study predate the infection). Cell type and time point are not known.

The rearrangement links TRBV5-1 to TRBJ2-7, with D unclear. The CDR3 consists of 15 residues. Trimming pared 0 bases from V and 3 bases from J, leaving 13 bases between. Looked up from germline, CDR1 is SGHRS and CDR2 is YFSETQ. The CDR3 protein is CASSLATGRRYEQYF. In nucleotides, the CDR3 is TGCGCCAGCAGCTTGGCGACCGGCAGACGCTACGAGCAGTACTTC. Full variable domain (outside the CDR3, taken from reference TRBV5-1 and TRBJ2-7): KAGVTQTPRYLIKTRGQQVTLSCSPISGHRSVSWYQQTPGQGLQFLFEYFSETQRNKGNFPGRFSGRQFSNSRSEMNVSTLELGDSALYLCASSLATGRRYEQYFGPGTRLTVT.

This clonotype was counted many times. The V call is TRBV6-1, the J call TRBJ2-3, with 13 nucleotides matching TRBD2. Per the germline V gene, CDR1 is MNHNS and CDR2 is SASEGT. The CDR3 covers 14 residues. V trimming: 5 bases; J trimming: 4 bases; junction bases outside the gene matches: 0. The CDR3 coding sequence is TGTGCCAGCAGTACTAGCGGGGGGGCAGATACGCAGTATTTT. Residues: CASSTSGGADTQYF.

This clonotype turned up a few times. As DNA, the CDR3 is TGTGCCAGCAGTCCCTCGGGGGGCTTCGAAGGGAACACTGAAGCTTTCTTT. Translated: CASSPSGGFEGNTEAFF. The gene calls are TRBV4-2 and TRBJ1-1; a possible D gene is TRBD1 (6 bases). The CDR3 extends over 17 amino acids. V lost 6 bases to trimming and J lost 1 base, with 21 bases between them. Germline lookup yields CDR1 LGHNA and CDR2 YNFKEQ.

This clonotype was detected only a few times. This chain uses TRBV15 with TRBJ2-3; 10 nucleotides align to TRBD2. The V segment lost 5 bases and the J segment 6 bases; nucleotides outside the gene matches: 17. The germline CDR1 and CDR2 sequences are LNHNV and YYDKDF (reference sequence). The CDR3 is made up of 18 amino acids. The DNA for the CDR3 is TGTGCCACCAGCGATCCCTCTAGCGGGGGCGGCGTGGGGGATACGCAGTATTTT. This encodes CATSDPSSGGGVGDTQYF.

There are many counts of this clonotype. J is TRBJ2-1 and V is TRBV7-9; 8 nucleotides line up with TRBD1. J lost 6 bases, V lost 3 bases, and 7 bases had no gene match. Germline CDR1 SEHNR, CDR2 FQNEAQ (reference sequence). The CDR3 is made up of 15 amino acids. The CDR3 nucleotides are TGTGCCAGCAGCTTGGGCCAGGGGGCAAGCAATGAGCAGTTCTTC. Amino acid sequence: CASSLGQGASNEQFF.

V gene TRBV3-1 combines with J gene TRBJ1-5, with TRBD1 identical over 10 bases. The CDR3 totals 14 residues. V lost 4 bases to trimming and J lost 7 bases; unmatched junction nucleotides: 4. Germline CDR1 reads LGHDT; CDR2 reads YNNKEL (reference sequence). CDR3 in amino acids: CASSRGQGGQPQHF. The CDR3 DNA reads as TGTGCCAGCAGCCGAGGACAGGGGGGGCAGCCCCAGCATTTT.

The sample holds a few counts of this clonotype. This chain joins TRBV5-1 and TRBJ1-2; D not resolved. CDR1 SGHRS and CDR2 YFSETQ come from the germline V gene. The germline V and J ends were trimmed by 1 base and 0 bases, with 7 bases remaining between them. The CDR3 loop spans 14 amino acids. The CDR3 reads CASSLTTTNYGYTF. The CDR3 DNA is TGCGCCAGCAGCTTGACAACCACTAACTATGGCTACACCTTC.

The chain couples TRBV27 to TRBJ2-1, with a weak D call TRBD2 (6 bases). CDR1 is MNHEY, CDR2 SMNVEV, per germline (reference sequence). V lost 6 bases to trimming and J lost 2 bases, with 8 bases between them. This CDR3 spans 13 amino acids. The DNA for the CDR3 is TGTGCCAGCAGCGCGGGACCCTACAATGAGCAGTTCTTC. Residues: CASSAGPYNEQFF.

The chain joins TRBV4-2 to TRBJ2-1; 9 nucleotides agree with TRBD2. This CDR3 has 14 residues. V gave up 3 bases and J gave up 8 bases; unmatched junction bases: 5. Germline assignment: CDR1 LGHNA and CDR2 YNFKEQ. The chain's CDR3 is CASSQAGGPHEQFF. Written as DNA, the CDR3 is TGTGCCAGCAGCCAGGCGGGGGGGCCTCATGAGCAGTTCTTC.

This sequence joins TRBV4-3 and TRBJ1-4; TRBD1 aligns across 7 bases. Germline V gene data show CDR1 as LGHNA and CDR2 as YSLEER. The CDR3 has 15 residues. Trimming removed 0 bases from V and 8 bases from J; junction bases left unmatched: 6. CDR3 amino acids: CASSQDLGQAEKLFF. In DNA form, the CDR3 reads TGCGCCAGCAGCCAAGATCTAGGACAGGCAGAAAAACTGTTTTTT.

This clonotype was seen a few times. The chain has TRBV5-4 and TRBJ1-2; 12 bases map to TRBD1. V shed 3 bases and J 4 bases; nucleotides not matched to a gene: 10. The CDR3 totals 17 residues. The germline gives CDR1 SGHNT, CDR2 YYREEE (reference sequence). The CDR3 loop reads CASSSGQGAQPLYGYTF. DNA for the CDR3: TGTGCCAGCAGCTCGGGACAGGGGGCCCAGCCCCTCTATGGCTACACCTTC.

This clonotype was picked up many times. V gene TRBV20-1 combines with J gene TRBJ2-5; 10 nucleotides align to TRBD2. Germline V gene sequence: CDR1 DFQATT, CDR2 SNEGSKA (reference sequence). V dropped 3 bases and J dropped 0; count of bases not matched to a gene: 16. The CDR3 runs 19 residues. The CDR3 loop reads CSASGQRGGKWENQETQYF. The CDR3 DNA reads TGCAGTGCTAGCGGCCAGCGGGGGGGCAAATGGGAAAACCAAGAGACCCAGTACTTC.